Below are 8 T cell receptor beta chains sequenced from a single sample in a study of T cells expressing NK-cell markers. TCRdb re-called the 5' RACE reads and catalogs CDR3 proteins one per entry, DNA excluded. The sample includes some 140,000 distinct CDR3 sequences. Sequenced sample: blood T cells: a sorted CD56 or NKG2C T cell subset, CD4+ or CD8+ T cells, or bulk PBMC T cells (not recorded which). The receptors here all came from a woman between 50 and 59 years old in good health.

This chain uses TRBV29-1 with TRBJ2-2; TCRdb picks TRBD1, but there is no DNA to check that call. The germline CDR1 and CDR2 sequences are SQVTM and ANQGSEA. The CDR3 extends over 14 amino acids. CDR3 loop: CSVEEDTYTGELFF.

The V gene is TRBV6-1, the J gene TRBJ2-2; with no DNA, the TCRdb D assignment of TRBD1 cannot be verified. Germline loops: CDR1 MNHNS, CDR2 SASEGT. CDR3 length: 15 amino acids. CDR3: CASSEDRGSTGELFF.

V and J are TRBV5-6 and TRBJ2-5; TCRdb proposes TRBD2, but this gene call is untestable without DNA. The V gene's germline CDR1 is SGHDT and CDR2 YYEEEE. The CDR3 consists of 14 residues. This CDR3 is CASSLGAGRETQYF.

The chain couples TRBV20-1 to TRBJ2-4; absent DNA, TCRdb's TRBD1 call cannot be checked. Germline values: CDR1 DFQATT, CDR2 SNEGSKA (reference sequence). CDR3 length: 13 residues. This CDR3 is CSAPGTGPNIQYF.

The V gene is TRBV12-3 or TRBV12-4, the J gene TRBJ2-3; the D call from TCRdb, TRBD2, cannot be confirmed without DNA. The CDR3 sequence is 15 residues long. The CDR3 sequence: CASSFVTAVTDTQYF.

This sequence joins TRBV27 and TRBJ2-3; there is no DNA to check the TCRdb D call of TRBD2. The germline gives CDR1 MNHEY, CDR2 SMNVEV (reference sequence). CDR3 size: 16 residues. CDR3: CASSQRLGRSTDTQYF.

The CDR3 is CASSLIQVGGPNEQYF. The chain joins TRBV5-1 to TRBJ2-7. Germline V gene lookup returns CDR1 SGHRS and CDR2 YFSETQ. The CDR3 is made up of 16 amino acids.

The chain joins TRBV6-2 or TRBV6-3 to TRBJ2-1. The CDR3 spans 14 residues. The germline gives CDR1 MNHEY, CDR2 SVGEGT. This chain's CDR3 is CASSPIRSYNEQFF.